These 7 T cell receptor beta chains were all obtained from the same sample, sequenced in a study of T cell clones after liver transplantation. The repertoire was sequenced with immunoSEQ multiplex PCR; TCRdb's copy has only in-frame clones and lacks some. Of some 80,000 clones listed, around four fifths are singletons. Sequencing used CD4+ T cells from blood, obtained roughly 48 months after liver transplant. Source of these receptors: a human patient who received a liver transplant. Part of the T cell pool may stem from the graft donor.

This clone has a single count. This sample includes further DNA sequences coding for the same CDR3. The CDR3 nucleotides read TGTGCCAGCTCACCACCTAACCGGGACAATGAGCAGTTCTTC. Protein product: CASSPPNRDNEQFF. The chain carries TRBV18 and TRBJ2-1; D remains ambiguous. V lost 0 bases, J lost 5 bases, and 8 bases lay in between. Germline loops: CDR1 KGHSH, CDR2 LQKENI. The CDR3 extends over 14 amino acids.

Note on this clone: Its ends do not fully match the called genes, so a read error is possible. The chain recombines TRBV5-6 with TRBJ1-6; 7 nucleotides match TRBD1. The CDR3 has 15 amino acids. CDR1 is SGHDT and CDR2 is YYEEEE in the germline V gene. This CDR3 is CAGRRDSSYNSPLHF. For the CDR3, the DNA is TGTGCCGGCAGGCGGGACAGCTCCTATAATTCACCCCTCCACTTT. Supplemented by reference TRBV5-6 and TRBJ1-6, the full variable domain reads DAGVTQSPTHLIKTRGQQVTLRCSPKSGHDTVSWYQQALGQGPQFIFQYYEEEERQRGNFPDRFSGHQFPNYSSELNVNALLLGDSALYLCAGRRDSSYNSPLHFGNGTRLTVT.

The chain is built from TRBV10-3 and TRBJ1-1; 11 bases match TRBD1. Germline CDR1 and CDR2: ENHRY and SYGVKD. This CDR3 has 14 amino acids. V shed 6 bases and J 1 base; nucleotides not matched to a gene: 1. CDR3 sequence (DNA): TGTGCCATCAGGGACAGGGGGCAGAACACTGAAGCTTTCTTT. Protein product: CAIRDRGQNTEAFF.

The V call is TRBV5-4, the J call TRBJ2-5, with 7 bases matching TRBD1. The germline V gene encodes CDR1 SGHNT and CDR2 YYREEE (reference sequence). The V and J ends lost 4 bases and 4 bases, in that order; junction bases with no gene match: 10. The CDR3 covers 15 residues. Written as DNA, the CDR3 is TGTGCCAGCAGCACCCCAGGGGGATCAGGAGAGACCCAGTACTTC. It codes for CASSTPGGSGETQYF.

The CDR3 here is CASSYSRQPSYEQYF. CDR3 sequence (DNA): TGTGCCAGCAGTTACAGCCGACAGCCATCCTACGAGCAGTACTTC. This chain joins TRBV6-6 and TRBJ2-7, with a weak D call TRBD1 (5 bases). The CDR3 has 15 amino acids. Trimming stripped 2 bases from V and 1 base from J, with 12 bases between. The germline V gene encodes CDR1 MNHNY and CDR2 SVGAGI (reference sequence).

V is TRBV11-2 and J is TRBJ2-1; D call uncertain. CDR3 length equals 14 residues. With 0 bases removed from V and 9 bases from J, the gap between germline ends came to 12 bases. Germline CDR1 is SGHAT and CDR2 is FQNNGV. The CDR3 DNA follows: TGTGCCAGCAGCTTAGACCGGGTCGGCGGTGAGCAGTTCTTC. It translates to CASSLDRVGGEQFF.

The chain couples TRBV7-2 to TRBJ2-2, with TRBD1 as a possible D gene (5 bases). Deletions cut 5 bases from V and 8 bases from J, with 15 bases between. The CDR3 is made up of 14 amino acids. The germline V gene encodes CDR1 SGHTA and CDR2 FQGNSA. CDR3 in amino acids: CASSADGRTGELFF. The CDR3 coding sequence is TGTGCCAGCAGCGCGGACGGAAGGACAGGGGAGCTGTTTTTT.